The following is a TCR beta chain sequence with its context. This CDR3 has 14 amino acids. V gave up 3 bases and J gave up 9 bases; unmatched junction bases: 8. From germline, CDR1 is SNHLY and CDR2 FYNNEI. This sample is drawn from a study of shared clonotypes between healthy human individuals. Here immunoSEQ multiplex PCR was the method, and the copy in TCRdb shows in-frame clones only, minus some. This sample has 2 million to 2.5 million clones, with nearly 97% found just once. The source material was naive CD4+ T cells sorted from blood. Subset of the sample: CD45RA+ positively selected. The source of this sequence is a man younger than 35 in good health. The genes are TRBV2 and TRBJ2-7, with TRBD2 matching 10 bases. CDR3 coding DNA: TGTGCCAGCAGTGACTTAGCTAGCGGGGGCCCGCAGTACTTC. Protein: CASSDLASGGPQYF.